These T cell receptor beta chains were read from a single sample in a study of T cell responses to AZD1222 COVID-19 vaccine. The assay was immunoSEQ multiplex PCR, and TCRdb's table has in-frame clones only and misses some. The sample carries around 150,000 clones, 85% to 90% recorded once. The specimen comprised peripheral blood, sampled on day 0 of AZD1222 vaccination. The receptor source for this set is an adult in good health. CDR3s include the opening cysteine and the closing phenylalanine or tryptophan. D genes are given only for firm matches. Where a row states a size, it is once, few, many or the class of an expanded clone; other rows omit it.

>.|.|TRBJ1-2|TRBV28
TGTGCCAGCAGCGATATATATGGCTACACCTTC
CASSDIYGYTF
>TRBD1|few|TRBJ1-2|TRBV6-2/TRBV6-3
TGTGCCAGCAGTTATCGTCCGGGGACAGGGGGAAACTATGGCTACACCTTC
CASSYRPGTGGNYGYTF
>.|.|TRBJ1-1|TRBV6-5
TGTGCCAGCAATCCGGGACGCCCGAACACTGAAGCTTTCTTT
CASNPGRPNTEAFF
>.|.|TRBJ1-2|TRBV2
TGTGCCAGCAGTCTTGGGGGTTTCTATGGCTACACCTTC
CASSLGGFYGYTF
>.|.|TRBJ1-1|TRBV9
TGTGCCAGCAGCGCCGGCCGGAAGAACACTGAAGCTTTCTTT
CASSAGRKNTEAFF
>.|.|TRBJ2-3|TRBV3-1/TRBV3-2
TGTGCCAGCAGCCCGAGCACAGATACGCAGTATTTT
CASSPSTDTQYF
>TRBD1|.|TRBJ1-3|TRBV19
TGTGCCAGTAATCGATACGGGACAGGCTCTGGAAACACCATATATTTT
CASNRYGTGSGNTIYF
>.|once|TRBJ1-1|TRBV3-1/TRBV3-2
TGTGCCAGCAGCCAAGCAGGGAATGAAGCTTTCTTT
CASSQAGNEAFF
>.|.|TRBJ1-1|TRBV10-3
TGTGCCATCAGTGAGAGGGTGGACACTGAAGCTTTCTTT
CAISERVDTEAFF
>.|.|TRBJ1-2|TRBV4-1
TGCGCCAGCAGCCAAGATGGTAACGGAAACTATGGCTACACCTTC
CASSQDGNGNYGYTF
>TRBD2|.|TRBJ2-1|TRBV27
TGTGCCAGCAGCCCAGAACTAGCGGGAGCCCCGTCGGCCCCTTACAATGAGCAGTTCTTC
CASSPELAGAPSAPYNEQFF
>TRBD2|.|TRBJ2-7|TRBV5-1
TGCGCCAGCAGCTTGGTTGCGGGAGGGCCCGGGGAGCAGTACTTC
CASSLVAGGPGEQYF
>.|once|TRBJ1-3|TRBV4-3
TGCGCCAGCAGCCAAGACCCTAGGGGGGGCGTAAACACCATATATTTT
CASSQDPRGGVNTIYF
>TRBD1|.|TRBJ1-6|TRBV28
TGTGCCAGCAGTTTGCTAGGGGGCAATTCACCCCTCCACTTT
CASSLLGGNSPLHF
>.|.|TRBJ2-5|TRBV6-5
TGTGCCAGCAGTCGCAGGGAGACCCAGTACTTC
CASSRRETQYF
>.|.|TRBJ1-6|TRBV19
TGTGCCAGCCAGGATCGAGGCGGTTCACCCCTCCACTTT
CASQDRGGSPLHF